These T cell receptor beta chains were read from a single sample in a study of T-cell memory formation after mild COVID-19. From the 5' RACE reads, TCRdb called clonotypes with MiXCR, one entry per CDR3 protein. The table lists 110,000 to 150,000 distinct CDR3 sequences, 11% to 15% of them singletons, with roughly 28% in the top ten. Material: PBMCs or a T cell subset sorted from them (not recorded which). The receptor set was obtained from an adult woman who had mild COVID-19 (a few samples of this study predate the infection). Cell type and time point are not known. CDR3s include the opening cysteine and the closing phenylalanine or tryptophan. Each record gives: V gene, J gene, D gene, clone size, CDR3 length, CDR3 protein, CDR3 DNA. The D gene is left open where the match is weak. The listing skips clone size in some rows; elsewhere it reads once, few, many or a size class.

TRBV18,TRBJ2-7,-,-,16,CASSALMDAGSYEQYF,TGTGCCAGCTCCGCCTTGATGGACGCGGGCTCCTACGAGCAGTACTTC
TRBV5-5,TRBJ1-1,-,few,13,CASSLDQNTEAFF,TGTGCCAGCAGCTTGGATCAGAACACTGAAGCTTTCTTT
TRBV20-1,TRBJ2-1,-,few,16,CSARDLLGSPYNEQFF,TGCAGTGCTAGAGATCTCCTGGGCAGCCCCTACAATGAGCAGTTCTTC
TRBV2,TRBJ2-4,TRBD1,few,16,CASSEAGGAVKNIQYF,TGTGCCAGCAGTGAAGCAGGGGGCGCAGTCAAAAACATTCAGTACTTC
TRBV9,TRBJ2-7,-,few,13,CASSVDSPYEQYF,TGTGCCAGCAGCGTAGACAGCCCCTACGAGCAGTACTTC
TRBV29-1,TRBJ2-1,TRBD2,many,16,CSVSGLAGQIYNEQFF,TGCAGCGTCTCCGGACTAGCGGGACAAATCTACAATGAGCAGTTCTTC
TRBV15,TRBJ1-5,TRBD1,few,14,CATSSTGDNQPQHF,TGTGCCACCAGCTCAACAGGGGACAATCAGCCCCAGCATTTT
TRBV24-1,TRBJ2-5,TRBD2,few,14,CATAEGLAEETQYF,TGTGCCACCGCCGAGGGGCTAGCGGAAGAGACCCAGTACTTC
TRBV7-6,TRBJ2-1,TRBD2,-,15,CASSLTSGASDEQFF,TGTGCCAGCAGCTTAACTAGCGGGGCATCCGATGAGCAGTTCTTC
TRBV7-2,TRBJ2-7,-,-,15,CASSVGFSSSYEQYF,TGTGCCAGCAGCGTCGGGTTCTCGAGCTCCTACGAGCAGTACTTC
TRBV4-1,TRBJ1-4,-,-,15,CASSQGGSTNEKLFF,TGCGCCAGCAGCCAAGGGGGGTCTACTAATGAAAAACTGTTTTTT
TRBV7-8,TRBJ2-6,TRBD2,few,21,CASSPHPRLAGDRSGANVLTF,TGTGCCAGCAGCCCGCATCCCCGACTAGCGGGAGACCGCTCTGGGGCCAACGTCCTGACTTTC
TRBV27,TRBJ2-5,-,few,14,CASSLSRRQETQYF,TGTGCCAGCAGTTTAAGCAGGCGACAAGAGACCCAGTACTTC
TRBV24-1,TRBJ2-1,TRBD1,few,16,CATSDHDRGRVNEQFF,TGTGCCACCAGTGACCATGACAGGGGGCGAGTCAATGAGCAGTTCTTC